Listed below are T cell receptor beta chains from one sample, sequenced in a study of prognosis after radiotherapy for stage I lung cancer. TCRdb used MiXCR to reprocess the multiplex PCR reads, holding one entry per CDR3 protein. Of fewer than 40,000 distinct CDR3 sequences listed, under 35% are singletons. Sequenced here: PBMCs, sampled before or after stereotactic body radiation therapy (not recorded which). The receptors derive from a donor at least 50 years old with non-small cell lung cancer. Each CDR3 is given with its conserved first and last residue. A D gene is named only where the DNA matches it firmly. Clone sizes are given selectively: once, few, many, or a class where the clone is expanded.

V: TRBV18
J: TRBJ1-4
D: TRBD1
size: .
CDR3: CASSPGQGFEKLFF
DNA: TGTGCCAGCTCACCGGGACAGGGTTTTGAAAAACTGTTTTTT

V: TRBV3-1
J: TRBJ2-2
D: .
size: many
CDR3: CASSQNQERTGELFF
DNA: TGTGCCAGCAGCCAAAACCAAGAACGCACCGGGGAGCTGTTTTTT

V: TRBV6-2/TRBV6-3
J: TRBJ2-2
D: TRBD1
size: many
CDR3: CASSSGQHTGELFF
DNA: TGTGCCAGCAGCTCGGGACAGCACACCGGGGAGCTGTTTTTT

V: TRBV14
J: TRBJ2-7
D: .
size: .
CDR3: CASSQSVRQYF
DNA: TGTGCCAGCAGCCAATCCGTTAGGCAGTACTTC

V: TRBV5-1
J: TRBJ2-7
D: .
size: .
CDR3: CASSYTGTGTSEQYF
DNA: TGCGCCAGCAGCTACACCGGGACGGGTACCTCCGAGCAGTACTTC

V: TRBV6-1
J: TRBJ2-2
D: TRBD1
size: many
CDR3: CASSLEDRGTGELFF
DNA: TGTGCCAGCAGCCTTGAGGACAGGGGCACCGGGGAGCTGTTTTTT

V: TRBV28
J: TRBJ2-5
D: TRBD2
size: many
CDR3: CASSSGGGSQETQYF
DNA: TGTGCCAGCAGTTCGGGGGGGGGGTCCCAAGAGACCCAGTACTTC

V: TRBV28
J: TRBJ2-7
D: .
size: medium-sized
CDR3: CASSSPGPYEQYF
DNA: TGTGCCAGCAGTTCTCCCGGCCCCTACGAGCAGTACTTC

V: TRBV20-1
J: TRBJ2-7
D: .
size: .
CDR3: CSAETVPYDHYF
DNA: TGCAGTGCCGAAACAGTACCCTACGATCATTACTTC

V: TRBV27
J: TRBJ1-5
D: .
size: .
CDR3: CASSTGPGRQPQHF
DNA: TGTGCCAGCAGTACCGGACCCGGGCGGCAGCCCCAGCATTTT

V: TRBV2
J: TRBJ1-5
D: TRBD1
size: .
CDR3: CASSQDRGNQPQHF
DNA: TGTGCCAGCAGTCAGGACAGGGGCAATCAGCCCCAGCATTTT

V: TRBV7-3
J: TRBJ2-2
D: TRBD1
size: .
CDR3: CASSRLRTGVLEGGTFNTGELFF
DNA: TGTGCCAGCAGCCGCCTGAGGACAGGGGTTTTGGAGGGAGGAACTTTTAACACCGGGGAGCTGTTTTTT

V: TRBV6-5
J: TRBJ1-2
D: TRBD1
size: .
CDR3: CASSWETGDYGYTF
DNA: TGTGCCAGCAGTTGGGAGACAGGGGACTATGGCTACACCTTC

V: TRBV2
J: TRBJ2-3
D: .
size: .
CDR3: CASSQSGTDTQYF
DNA: TGTGCCAGCAGCCAGAGCGGCACAGATACGCAGTATTTT

V: TRBV11-2
J: TRBJ2-1
D: TRBD2
size: medium-sized
CDR3: CASRGTSGRAVGGEQFF
DNA: TGTGCCAGCAGAGGGACTAGCGGGAGGGCCGTAGGAGGTGAGCAGTTCTTC

V: TRBV2
J: TRBJ1-2
D: .
size: .
CDR3: CASRERGAGYTF
DNA: TGTGCCAGCAGGGAGAGGGGAGCTGGCTACACCTTC

V: TRBV28
J: TRBJ2-7
D: .
size: .
CDR3: CASRLSGSAHEKYF
DNA: TGTGCCAGCAGGCTCAGCGGATCCGCCCACGAGAAGTACTTC

V: TRBV12-5
J: TRBJ2-7
D: TRBD1
size: many
CDR3: CASGTGTAYEQYF
DNA: TGTGCTAGTGGTACCGGGACAGCCTACGAGCAGTACTTC

V: TRBV9
J: TRBJ2-2
D: TRBD1
size: many
CDR3: CASAQTGGTGELFF
DNA: TGTGCCAGCGCCCAGACAGGGGGGACCGGGGAGCTGTTTTTT

V: TRBV3-1
J: TRBJ2-7
D: TRBD2
size: many
CDR3: CASSPPSGRAGEQYF
DNA: TGTGCCAGCAGCCCTCCTAGCGGGAGGGCCGGGGAGCAGTACTTC

V: TRBV28
J: TRBJ1-1
D: .
size: many
CDR3: CASTLAGALTEAFF
DNA: TGTGCCAGCACTTTGGCAGGGGCGTTAACTGAAGCTTTCTTT

V: TRBV5-6
J: TRBJ2-1
D: .
size: many
CDR3: CASSLAGEQFF
DNA: TGTGCCAGCAGCTTGGCCGGTGAGCAGTTCTTC

V: TRBV28
J: TRBJ2-7
D: TRBD1
size: .
CDR3: CASSPPDRASSYEQYF
DNA: TGTGCCAGCAGCCCACCCGACAGGGCGAGCTCCTACGAGCAGTACTTC

V: TRBV28
J: TRBJ1-1
D: .
size: .
CDR3: CASSFDRDTEAFF
DNA: TGTGCCAGCAGTTTCGACAGAGACACTGAAGCTTTCTTT

V: TRBV2
J: TRBJ2-7
D: .
size: few
CDR3: CASSGRGQKTYEQYF
DNA: TGTGCCAGCAGTGGGAGGGGACAGAAAACTTACGAGCAGTACTTC

V: TRBV12-3/TRBV12-4
J: TRBJ2-5
D: .
size: .
CDR3: CASSSWERRETQYF
DNA: TGTGCCAGCAGTTCTTGGGAAAGGAGGGAGACCCAGTACTTC

V: TRBV6-2/TRBV6-3
J: TRBJ2-6
D: .
size: many
CDR3: CASSSSSGANVLTF
DNA: TGTGCCAGCAGTTCGAGCTCTGGGGCCAACGTCCTGACTTTC

V: TRBV13
J: TRBJ1-6
D: .
size: medium-sized
CDR3: CASTRWGASGSPLHF
DNA: TGTGCCAGCACCCGATGGGGTGCTTCAGGATCACCCCTCCACTTT

V: TRBV6-1
J: TRBJ2-2
D: .
size: once
CDR3: CASSLITGELFF
DNA: TGTGCCAGCAGCCTAATCACCGGGGAGCTGTTTTTT

V: TRBV5-1
J: TRBJ2-1
D: .
size: many
CDR3: CASNHGGPQYNEQFF
DNA: TGCGCCAGCAATCACGGGGGGCCTCAATACAATGAGCAGTTCTTC